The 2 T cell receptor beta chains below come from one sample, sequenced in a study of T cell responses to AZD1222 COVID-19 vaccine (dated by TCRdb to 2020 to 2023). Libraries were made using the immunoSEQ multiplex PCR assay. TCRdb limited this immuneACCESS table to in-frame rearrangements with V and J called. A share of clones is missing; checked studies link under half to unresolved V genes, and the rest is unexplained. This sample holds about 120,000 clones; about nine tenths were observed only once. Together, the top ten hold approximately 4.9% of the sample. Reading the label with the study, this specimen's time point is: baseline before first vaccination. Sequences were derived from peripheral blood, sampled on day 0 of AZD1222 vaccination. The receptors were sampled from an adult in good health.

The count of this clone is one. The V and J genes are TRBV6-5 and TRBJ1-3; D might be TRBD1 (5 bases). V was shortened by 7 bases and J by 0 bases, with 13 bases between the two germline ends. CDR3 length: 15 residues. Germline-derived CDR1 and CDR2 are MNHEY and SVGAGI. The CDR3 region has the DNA TGTGCCAGCACCGGGACTTCTAGCTCTGGAAACACCATATATTTT. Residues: CASTGTSSSGNTIYF.

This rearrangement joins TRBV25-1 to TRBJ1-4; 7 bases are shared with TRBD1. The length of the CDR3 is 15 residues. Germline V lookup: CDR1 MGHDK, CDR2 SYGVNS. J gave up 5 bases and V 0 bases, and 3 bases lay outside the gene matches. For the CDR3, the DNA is TGTGCCAGCAGTGAATACAGGGGGGAGAATGAAAAACTGTTTTTT. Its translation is CASSEYRGENEKLFF.